The 23 T cell receptor beta chains below come from one sample, sequenced in a study of cytotoxic CD8 clonotypes in ibrutinib-treated CLL. Assay used: immunoSEQ multiplex PCR; TCRdb lists only in-frame clones, some missing. The table lists 250,000 to 350,000 clones, 65% to 85% of them singletons. Sequencing was performed on PBMCs, taken at disease progression, from a patient treated with ibrutinib. These receptors were taken from a human donor with chronic lymphocytic leukemia.

This clone was detected once. The chain carries TRBV28 and TRBJ2-7; tentative D call: TRBD2 (6 bases). Germline CDR1 MDHEN, CDR2 SYDVKM. The CDR3 is 14 residues long. V was cut by 3 bases and J by 1 base, with 10 bases left in between. This CDR3 reads CASSLQGGSYEQYF. Written as DNA, the CDR3 is TGTGCCAGCAGTTTGCAGGGAGGATCCTACGAGCAGTACTTC.

This clone has just a few counts. This chain links TRBV5-6 with TRBJ1-3, with D maybe TRBD1 (5 bases). The germline V gene encodes CDR1 SGHDT and CDR2 YYEEEE. CDR3 length: 15 residues. Trimming took off 0 bases at V and 3 bases at J, with 10 bases between the two ends. Here the CDR3 reads CASSLGQPLGNTIYF. The CDR3 DNA reads as TGTGCCAGCAGCTTGGGACAGCCTCTTGGAAACACCATATATTTT.

V is TRBV11-2 and J is TRBJ1-6; D call uncertain. This CDR3 region has 17 residues. V shed 1 base and J shed 9 bases, with 19 bases lying between them. The germline V gene encodes CDR1 SGHAT and CDR2 FQNNGV. In DNA form, the CDR3 reads TGTGCCAGCAGCTTAGGGTCTAGGTGGACGAGGAGTTCACCCCTCCACTTT. This encodes CASSLGSRWTRSSPLHF.

This clone was detected a few times. The V and J genes are TRBV9 and TRBJ1-3; 8 nucleotides match TRBD1. Germline CDR1 is SGDLS and CDR2 is YYNGEE. The CDR3 sequence is 17 residues long. Trimming took 3 bases from V and 1 from J; bases not matched to a gene: 9. The DNA for the CDR3 is TGTGCCAGCAGCGCTCGACAGGGGACGGGGTCTGGAAACACCATATATTTT. It codes for CASSARQGTGSGNTIYF.

V is TRBV18 and J is TRBJ2-2, with D unclear. Germline loops: CDR1 KGHSH, CDR2 LQKENI. The CDR3 has 14 amino acids. V lost 0 bases to trimming and J lost 7 bases, with 9 bases between them. The CDR3 protein is CASSPPLLGGELFF. The CDR3, as DNA: TGTGCCAGCTCACCACCCCTACTTGGCGGGGAGCTGTTTTTT.

V and J are TRBV6-5 and TRBJ1-6; D remains ambiguous. V was cut by 6 bases and J by 6 bases, with 15 bases left in between. CDR1 is MNHEY, CDR2 SVGAGI, per germline. The CDR3 spans 15 residues. The CDR3 DNA sequence: TGTGCCAGCAGAGAGCGGCGGGTCGGTAATTCACCCCTCCACTTT. Translation gives CASRERRVGNSPLHF.

This clone was picked up a small number of times. Other nucleotide sequences from this sample produce the same CDR3. The chain employs TRBV7-9 and TRBJ1-2; 9 nucleotides align to TRBD1. This CDR3 contains 15 residues. Trimming took 1 base from V and 0 from J; bases not matched to a gene: 0. The germline V gene has CDR1 SEHNR and CDR2 FQNEAQ (reference sequence). CDR3 loop: CASSLGQGANYGYTF. The CDR3 nucleotides read TGTGCCAGCAGCTTAGGACAGGGGGCTAACTATGGCTACACCTTC.

CDR3 in amino acids: CASSLVLLATAMLNTDTQYF. DNA for the CDR3: TGCGCCAGCAGCTTAGTGTTGCTAGCAACGGCCATGTTGAACACAGATACGCAGTATTTT. This chain uses TRBV5-1 with TRBJ2-3, with D maybe TRBD2 (5 bases). V lost 2 bases to trimming and J lost 2 bases, with 27 bases between them. The CDR3 is 20 amino acids. Germline V gene data show CDR1 as SGHRS and CDR2 as YFSETQ. Full variable domain (remainder filled in from reference TRBV5-1 and TRBJ2-3): KAGVTQTPRYLIKTRGQQVTLSCSPISGHRSVSWYQQTPGQGLQFLFEYFSETQRNKGNFPGRFSGRQFSNSRSEMNVSTLELGDSALYLCASSLVLLATAMLNTDTQYFGPGTRLTVL.

This chain joins TRBV9 and TRBJ2-5; weak D call: TRBD1 (6 bases). The CDR3 is 14 amino acids. In germline, CDR1 is SGDLS, CDR2 YYNGEE. Deletions cut 3 bases from V and 1 base from J, with 10 bases between. The DNA for the CDR3 is TGTGCCAGCAGCGAACAGGGCCTCCAAGAGACCCAGTACTTC. Translating gives CASSEQGLQETQYF.

The chain recombines TRBV5-1 with TRBJ2-1, with 14 bases that match TRBD2. The length of the CDR3 is 17 residues. The V and J ends lost 2 bases and 3 bases, in that order; junction bases with no gene match: 4. From germline, CDR1 is SGHRS and CDR2 YFSETQ. CDR3 sequence (DNA): TGCGCCAGCAGCTTCGGGACTAGCGGGAGATACTACAATGAGCAGTTCTTC. Translating gives CASSFGTSGRYYNEQFF.

The rearrangement uses TRBV7-8 and TRBJ2-1; 8 bases fit TRBD1. The CDR3 runs 14 residues. Germline V lookup: CDR1 SGHVS, CDR2 FQNEAQ. V shed 4 bases, J shed 8 bases, and the junction held 7 bases outside the gene matches. The CDR3 sequence: CASSSRTGRDEQFF. The CDR3 DNA sequence: TGTGCCAGCAGCTCCCGGACAGGGAGAGATGAGCAGTTCTTC.

This rearrangement joins TRBV19 to TRBJ1-1, with 7 bases that match TRBD1. Trimming at V came to 6 bases and at J to 0 bases, leaving 1 base not matched to a gene. The CDR3 extends over 13 amino acids. Germline V gene sequence: CDR1 LNHDA, CDR2 SQIVND (reference sequence). CDR3 protein: CASRTGMNTEAFF. The CDR3 coding sequence is TGTGCCAGTAGGACAGGGATGAACACTGAAGCTTTCTTT. The full variable domain, with the rest looked up from reference TRBV19 and TRBJ1-1, is DGGITQSPKYLFRKEGQNVTLSCEQNLNHDAMYWYRQDPGQGLRLIYYSQIVNDFQKGDIAEGYSVSREKKESFPLTVTSAQKNPTAFYLCASRTGMNTEAFFGQGTRLTVV.

The chain carries TRBV6-1 and TRBJ2-3; 7 positions match TRBD1. The CDR3 has 15 amino acids. In germline, CDR1 is MNHNS, CDR2 SASEGT. The V and J ends lost 7 bases and 2 bases, in that order; junction bases with no gene match: 9. This chain's CDR3 is CASTPWTGNTDTQYF. The CDR3 bases are TGTGCCAGCACTCCCTGGACAGGCAACACAGATACGCAGTATTTT.

This clone came up once. The V call is TRBV5-6, the J call TRBJ1-1; D remains ambiguous. The CDR3 is 14 residues long. Trimming stripped 1 base from V and 4 bases from J, with 11 bases between. The germline V gene encodes CDR1 SGHDT and CDR2 YYEEEE. CDR3 coding DNA: TGTGCCAGCAGCTTGCTTGGGCGGAGCACTGAAGCTTTCTTT. This translates into CASSLLGRSTEAFF.

This clone was detected a few times. The genes are TRBV2 and TRBJ1-5; D is possibly TRBD1 (5 bases). Per the germline V gene, CDR1 is SNHLY and CDR2 is FYNNEI. The CDR3 has 15 amino acids. Trimming shortened V by 2 bases and J by 6 bases, and 14 bases separated the two germline ends. The CDR3 reads CASSEYGGPGQPQHF. The DNA for the CDR3 is TGTGCCAGCAGTGAATATGGGGGTCCGGGTCAGCCCCAGCATTTT.

This clone appeared once. The CDR3 DNA reads as TGTGCCACCAGCGGAAAAGGGACCTCCGAGCAGTACTTC. Translated: CATSGKGTSEQYF. The chain is built from TRBV15 and TRBJ2-7, with D possibly being TRBD1 or TRBD2 (5 bases each). Germline V lookup: CDR1 LNHNV, CDR2 YYDKDF (reference sequence). The CDR3 is made up of 13 amino acids. V gave up 5 bases and J gave up 6 bases, with 14 bases separating them.

This sequence joins TRBV6-1 and TRBJ2-7, with TRBD1 identical over 9 bases. Germline CDR1 is MNHNS and CDR2 is SASEGT. V was pared by 3 bases and J by 2 bases, with 8 bases of the junction left unmatched. This CDR3 contains 16 residues. The CDR3 DNA is TGTGCCAGCAGTGACCGAAGCCGGGACAGGGCCTACGAGCAGTACTTC. Its protein is CASSDRSRDRAYEQYF.

This clone has only one observation. The chain employs TRBV28 and TRBJ2-7, with D possibly matching TRBD1 (5 bases). V was clipped by 3 bases and J by 6 bases, with 9 bases between them. Germline V gene data show CDR1 as MDHEN and CDR2 as SYDVKM. The CDR3 loop spans 12 amino acids. The CDR3 loop reads CASSLKGLEQYF. The CDR3 DNA reads as TGTGCCAGCAGTTTGAAGGGGCTCGAGCAGTACTTC.

The chain combines TRBV4-3 with TRBJ1-3; D gene unclear. Between the trimmed V and J ends, which lost 4 bases and 0 bases, there was a span of 13 bases. Germline V CDR1 and CDR2: LGHNA, YSLEER. There are 16 residues in the CDR3. This CDR3 reads CASSPDRFSSGNTIYF. In DNA, the CDR3 is TGCGCCAGCAGCCCCGACCGTTTCAGCTCTGGAAACACCATATATTTT.

The V and J genes are TRBV6-5 and TRBJ2-7, with D perhaps matching TRBD1 or TRBD2 (6 bases each). CDR1 MNHEY and CDR2 SVGAGI come from the germline V gene. The length of the CDR3 is 12 residues. The V and J ends lost 6 bases and 4 bases respectively, with 10 bases between them. CDR3 nucleotides: TGTGCCAGCAGACAGGGACTTTACGAGCAGTACTTC. This translates into CASRQGLYEQYF.

Details on this clone: The same CDR3 can be traced to other DNA sequences in this sample. The genes are TRBV18 and TRBJ1-2; 12 nucleotides match TRBD1. Germline CDR1 KGHSH, CDR2 LQKENI. The V and J ends lost 3 bases and 4 bases, in that order; junction bases with no gene match: 6. The CDR3 sequence is 16 residues long. As DNA, the CDR3 is TGTGCCAGCTCACCCCTTGGGACAGGGGGCAGCTATGGCTACACCTTC. It specifies CASSPLGTGGSYGYTF.

The chain has TRBV11-3 and TRBJ2-7; D uncertain. Germline V CDR1 and CDR2: SGHNT, YENEEA. With 4 bases removed from V and 4 bases from J, the gap between germline ends came to 11 bases. This CDR3 is 13 amino acids long. In DNA form, the CDR3 reads TGTGCCAGCAGCTCTTCGGCAGATTACGAGCAGTACTTC. Protein: CASSSSADYEQYF.

The chain has TRBV10-3 and TRBJ1-2; D is unresolved. Trimming removed 0 bases at V and 4 bases at J, with 12 bases between. The CDR3 contains 15 residues. Germline CDR1 reads ENHRY; CDR2 reads SYGVKD. CDR3 protein: CAISESGSGLYGYTF. The CDR3 nucleotides are TGTGCCATCAGTGAGTCAGGCAGCGGACTCTATGGCTACACCTTC.